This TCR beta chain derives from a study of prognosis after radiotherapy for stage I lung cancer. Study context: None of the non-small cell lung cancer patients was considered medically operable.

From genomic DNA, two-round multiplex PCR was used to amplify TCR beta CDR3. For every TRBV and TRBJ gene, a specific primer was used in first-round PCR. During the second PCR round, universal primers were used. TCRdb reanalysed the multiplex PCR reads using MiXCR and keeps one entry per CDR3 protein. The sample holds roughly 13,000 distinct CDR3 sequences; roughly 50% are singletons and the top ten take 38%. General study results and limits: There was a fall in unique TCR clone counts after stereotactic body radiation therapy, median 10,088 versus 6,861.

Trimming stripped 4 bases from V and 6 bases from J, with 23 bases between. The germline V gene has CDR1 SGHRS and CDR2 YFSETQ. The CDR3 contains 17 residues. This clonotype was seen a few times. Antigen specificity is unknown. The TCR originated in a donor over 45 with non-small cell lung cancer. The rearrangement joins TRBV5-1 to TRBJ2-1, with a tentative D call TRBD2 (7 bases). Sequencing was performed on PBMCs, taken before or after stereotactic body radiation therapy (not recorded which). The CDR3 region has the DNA TGCGCCAGCAGCCCGCTGGGCGGGGGCTCTTTCAGCAATGAGCAGTTCTTC. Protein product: CASSPLGGGSFSNEQFF.